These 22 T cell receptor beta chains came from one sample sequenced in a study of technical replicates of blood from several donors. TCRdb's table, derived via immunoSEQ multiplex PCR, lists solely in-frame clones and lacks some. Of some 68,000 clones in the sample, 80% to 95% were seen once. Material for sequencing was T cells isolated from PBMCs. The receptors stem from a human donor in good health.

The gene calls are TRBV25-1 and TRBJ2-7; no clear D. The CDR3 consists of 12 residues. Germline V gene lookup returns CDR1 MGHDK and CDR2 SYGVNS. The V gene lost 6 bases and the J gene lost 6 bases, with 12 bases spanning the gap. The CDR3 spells CASRPSPSEQYF. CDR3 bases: TGTGCCAGCAGACCCAGTCCCTCCGAGCAGTACTTC.

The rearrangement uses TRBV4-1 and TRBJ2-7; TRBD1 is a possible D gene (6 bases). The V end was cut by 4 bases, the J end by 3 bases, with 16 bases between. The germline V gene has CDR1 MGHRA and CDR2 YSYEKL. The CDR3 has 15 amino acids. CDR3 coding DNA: TGCGCCAGCAGCCCTGGGACGGACAGACGCTACGAGCAGTACTTC. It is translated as CASSPGTDRRYEQYF.

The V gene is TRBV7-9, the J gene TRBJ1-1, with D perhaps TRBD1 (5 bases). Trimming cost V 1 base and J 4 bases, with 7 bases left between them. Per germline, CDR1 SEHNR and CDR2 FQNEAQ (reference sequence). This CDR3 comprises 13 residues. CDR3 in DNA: TGTGCCAGCAGCTTAGGACAGAGCACTGAAGCTTTCTTT. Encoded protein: CASSLGQSTEAFF.

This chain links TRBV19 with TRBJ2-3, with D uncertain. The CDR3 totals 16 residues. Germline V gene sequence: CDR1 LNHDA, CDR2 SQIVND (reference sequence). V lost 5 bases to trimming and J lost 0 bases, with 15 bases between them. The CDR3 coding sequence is TGTGCCAGTAGTGTTGGCCCGTTTCTTAGCACAGATACGCAGTATTTT. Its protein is CASSVGPFLSTDTQYF.

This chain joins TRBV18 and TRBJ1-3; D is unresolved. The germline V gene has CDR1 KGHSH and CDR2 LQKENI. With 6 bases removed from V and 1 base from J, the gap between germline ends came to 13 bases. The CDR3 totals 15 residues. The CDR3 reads CASSPESRSGNTIYF. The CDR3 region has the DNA TGTGCCAGCTCCCCTGAGTCGCGGTCTGGAAACACCATATATTTT.

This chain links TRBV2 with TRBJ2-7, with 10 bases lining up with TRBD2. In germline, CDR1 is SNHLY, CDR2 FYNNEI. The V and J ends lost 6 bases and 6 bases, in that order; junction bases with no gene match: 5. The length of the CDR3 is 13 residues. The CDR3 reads CASRGTSVSEQYF. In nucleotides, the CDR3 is TGTGCCAGCAGAGGGACTAGCGTGTCCGAGCAGTACTTC.

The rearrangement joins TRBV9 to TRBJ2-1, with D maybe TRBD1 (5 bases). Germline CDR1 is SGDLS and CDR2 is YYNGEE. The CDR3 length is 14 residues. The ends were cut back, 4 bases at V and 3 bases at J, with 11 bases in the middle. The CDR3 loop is CASSPRVYYNEQFF. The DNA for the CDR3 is TGTGCCAGCAGCCCCAGGGTTTACTACAATGAGCAGTTCTTC.

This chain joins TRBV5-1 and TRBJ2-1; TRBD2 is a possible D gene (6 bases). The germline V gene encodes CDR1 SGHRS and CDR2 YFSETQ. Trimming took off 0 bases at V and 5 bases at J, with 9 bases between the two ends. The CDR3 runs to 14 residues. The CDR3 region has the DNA TGCGCCAGCAGCTTGGACGGGAGTAACAATGAGCAGTTCTTC. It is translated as CASSLDGSNNEQFF.

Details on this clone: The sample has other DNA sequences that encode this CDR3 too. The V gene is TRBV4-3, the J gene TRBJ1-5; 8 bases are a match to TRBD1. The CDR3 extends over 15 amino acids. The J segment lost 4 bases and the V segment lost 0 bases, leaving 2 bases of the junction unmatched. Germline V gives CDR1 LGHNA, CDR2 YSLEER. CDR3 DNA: TGCGCCAGCAGCCAAGAAACAGGGGGGAATCAGCCCCAGCATTTT. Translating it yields CASSQETGGNQPQHF.

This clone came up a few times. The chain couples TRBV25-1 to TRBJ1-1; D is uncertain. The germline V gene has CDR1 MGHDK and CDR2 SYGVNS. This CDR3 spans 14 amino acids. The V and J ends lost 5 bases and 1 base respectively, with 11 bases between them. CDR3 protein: CASSPHEENTEAFF. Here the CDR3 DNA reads TGTGCCAGCAGTCCACATGAGGAGAACACTGAAGCTTTCTTT.

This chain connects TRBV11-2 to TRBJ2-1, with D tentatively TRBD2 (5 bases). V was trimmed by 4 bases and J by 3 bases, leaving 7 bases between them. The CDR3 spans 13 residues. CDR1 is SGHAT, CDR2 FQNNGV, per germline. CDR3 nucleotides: TGTGCCAGCAGCTCCCGGGACTACAATGAGCAGTTCTTC. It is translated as CASSSRDYNEQFF.

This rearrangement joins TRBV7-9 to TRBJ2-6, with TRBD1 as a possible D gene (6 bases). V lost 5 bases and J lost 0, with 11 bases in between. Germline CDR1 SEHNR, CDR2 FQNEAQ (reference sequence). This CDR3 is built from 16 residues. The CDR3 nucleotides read TGTGCCAGCAGCCGACAGGACGGCTCTGGGGCCAACGTCCTGACTTTC. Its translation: CASSRQDGSGANVLTF.

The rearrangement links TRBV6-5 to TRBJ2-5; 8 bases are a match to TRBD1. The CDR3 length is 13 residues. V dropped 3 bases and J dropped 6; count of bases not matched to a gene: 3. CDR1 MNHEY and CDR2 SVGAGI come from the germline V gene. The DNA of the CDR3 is TGTGCCAGCAGTTATGGACAGGGAAAGACCCAGTACTTC. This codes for CASSYGQGKTQYF.

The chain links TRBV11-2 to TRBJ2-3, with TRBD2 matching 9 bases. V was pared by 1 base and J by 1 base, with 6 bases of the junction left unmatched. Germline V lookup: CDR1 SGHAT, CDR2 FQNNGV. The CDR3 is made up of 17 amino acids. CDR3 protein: CASSLAPRLAGTDTQYF. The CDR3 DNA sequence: TGTGCCAGCAGCTTAGCCCCCAGACTAGCGGGCACAGATACGCAGTATTTT.

In DNA form, the CDR3 reads TGTGCCAGCAGCTTAGAGGGAGGGGCTCTCTACGAGCAGTACTTC. Protein sequence: CASSLEGGALYEQYF. V gene TRBV7-8 combines with J gene TRBJ2-7; 7 bases are shared with TRBD2. J gave up 3 bases and V 1 base, and 6 bases lay outside the gene matches. This CDR3 contains 15 residues. Germline assignment: CDR1 SGHVS and CDR2 FQNEAQ. Full variable domain (missing parts from reference TRBV7-8 and TRBJ2-7): GAGVSQSPRYKVAKRGQDVALRCDPISGHVSLFWYQQALGQGPEFLTYFQNEAQLDKSGLPSDRFFAERPEGSVSTLKIQRTQQEDSAVYLCASSLEGGALYEQYFGPGTRLTVT.

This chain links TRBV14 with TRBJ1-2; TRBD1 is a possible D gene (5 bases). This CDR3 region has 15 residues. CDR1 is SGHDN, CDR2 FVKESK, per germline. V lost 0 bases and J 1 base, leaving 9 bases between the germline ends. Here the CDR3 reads CASSQEPGLNYGYTF. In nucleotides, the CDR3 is TGTGCCAGCAGCCAAGAGCCGGGACTTAACTATGGCTACACCTTC.

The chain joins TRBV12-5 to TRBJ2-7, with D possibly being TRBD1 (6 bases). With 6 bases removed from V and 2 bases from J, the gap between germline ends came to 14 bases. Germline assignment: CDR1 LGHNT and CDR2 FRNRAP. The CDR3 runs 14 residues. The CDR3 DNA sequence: TGTGCTAGTGGAGACAGGAGTAAAACCTACGAGCAGTACTTC. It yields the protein CASGDRSKTYEQYF.

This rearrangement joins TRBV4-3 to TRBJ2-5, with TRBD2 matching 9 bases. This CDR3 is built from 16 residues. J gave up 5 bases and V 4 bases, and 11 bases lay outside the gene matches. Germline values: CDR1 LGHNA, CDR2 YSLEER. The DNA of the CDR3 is TGCGCCAGCAGCCCGATATTAGCGGGAGTTGGGGAGACCCAGTACTTC. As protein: CASSPILAGVGETQYF.

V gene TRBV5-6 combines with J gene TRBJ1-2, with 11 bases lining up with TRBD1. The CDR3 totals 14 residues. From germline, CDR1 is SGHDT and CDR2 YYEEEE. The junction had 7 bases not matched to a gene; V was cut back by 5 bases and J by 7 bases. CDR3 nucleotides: TGTGCCAGCAGAAGGGACAGGGGGTTGTTTGGCTACACCTTC. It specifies CASRRDRGLFGYTF.

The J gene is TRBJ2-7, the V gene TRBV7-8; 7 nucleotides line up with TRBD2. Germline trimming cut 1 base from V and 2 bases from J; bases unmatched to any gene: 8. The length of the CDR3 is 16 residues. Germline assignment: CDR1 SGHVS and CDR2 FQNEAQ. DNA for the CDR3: TGTGCCAGCAGCTTAGTTCGCCCAGCGGGACCCTACGAGCAGTACTTC. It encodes CASSLVRPAGPYEQYF.

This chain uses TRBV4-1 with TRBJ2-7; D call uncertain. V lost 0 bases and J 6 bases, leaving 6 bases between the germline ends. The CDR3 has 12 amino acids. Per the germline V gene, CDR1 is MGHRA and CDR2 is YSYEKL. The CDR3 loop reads CASSQDYGEQYF. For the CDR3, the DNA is TGCGCCAGCAGCCAAGATTACGGCGAGCAGTACTTC.

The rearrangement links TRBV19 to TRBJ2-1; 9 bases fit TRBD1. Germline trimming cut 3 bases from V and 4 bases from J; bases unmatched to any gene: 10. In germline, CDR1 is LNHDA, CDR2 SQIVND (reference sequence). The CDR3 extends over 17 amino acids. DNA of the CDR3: TGTGCCAGTAGTATTATTTGGACAGGGGAAGGATACAATGAGCAGTTCTTC. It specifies CASSIIWTGEGYNEQFF.